This is a list of T cell receptor beta chains from one sample in a study of tumor and adjacent non-tumor tissue in lung cancer. MiXCR, applied by TCRdb to the multiplex PCR reads, yields one record per CDR3 protein. The table has fewer than 85,000 distinct CDR3 sequences, 73% seen once. The sequencing sample was made of lung tumor tissue. These receptor sequences come from a man aged 55 to 69 with non-small cell lung cancer. Both conserved end residues are part of each CDR3. D genes are given only for firm matches. Not every row has a clone size; where given, it reads once, few, many or a size class.

D,J,V,size,CDR3,DNA
TRBD1,TRBJ1-1,TRBV6-1,NA,CASRQGAWNTEAFF,TGTGCCAGCAGGCAGGGGGCGTGGAACACCGAAGCTTTCTTT
TRBD2,TRBJ2-2,TRBV6-1,NA,CASMGLATVELFF,TGTGCCAGCATGGGACTAGCCACCGTGGAGCTGTTTTTT
TRBD1,TRBJ1-1,TRBV20-1,NA,CSAHTGGENTEAFF,TGCAGTGCTCACACAGGGGGCGAGAACACTGAAGCTTTCTTT
NA,TRBJ2-1,TRBV11-2,NA,CASSLHVAGLNEQLF,TGTGCCAGCAGCCTACACGTTGCTGGGTTAAATGAGCAGTTATTC
TRBD1,TRBJ2-7,TRBV20-1,NA,CSARDGTGGNGQYF,TGCAGTGCTAGGGACGGGACAGGGGGGAACGGGCAGTACTTC
NA,TRBJ1-5,TRBV30,NA,CAWSSATNQPQHF,TGTGCCTGGAGTTCGGCCACAAATCAGCCCCAGCATTTT
NA,TRBJ2-3,TRBV5-1,many,CASSLSASTDTQYF,TGCGCCAGCAGCTTGTCAGCGAGCACAGATACGCAGTATTTT
NA,TRBJ2-3,TRBV11-3,NA,CAGSSRLADSTDTQYF,TGCGCCGGCAGCTCCAGGCTAGCAGATAGCACAGATACGCAGTATTTT
NA,TRBJ2-3,TRBV20-1,NA,CSARVGVMTDTQYF,TGCAGTGCTAGAGTCGGGGTGATGACAGATACGCAGTATTTT
NA,TRBJ2-3,TRBV11-1,NA,CASSSQGLDTQYF,TGTGCCAGTAGCTCCCAGGGTTTAGATACGCAGTATTTT
NA,TRBJ2-2,TRBV6-1,few,CASSVLVGVTGELFF,TGTGCCAGCAGTGTACTAGTGGGAGTCACCGGGGAGCTGTTTTTT
TRBD2,TRBJ2-5,TRBV7-9,NA,CVSSFSISGRAGRSSETQYF,TGTGTCAGCAGCTTCTCGATTAGCGGGAGGGCCGGCCGATCCTCAGAGACCCAGTACTTC
NA,TRBJ1-5,TRBV20-1,NA,CSARGRFRNQPQNF,TGCAGTGCTAGAGGGAGGTTTCGCAATCAGCCCCAGAATTTT
TRBD1,TRBJ2-1,TRBV6-6,NA,CTSSPKDRAYSNEQFF,TGTACCAGCAGTCCCAAGGACAGGGCGTATAGCAATGAACAGTTCTTC
NA,TRBJ2-5,TRBV7-8,NA,CASSLVGGQETQYF,TGTGCCAGCAGCTTAGTAGGTGGCCAAGAGACCCAGTATTTC
TRBD2,TRBJ2-2,TRBV20-1,once,CGARGLESGEPFF,TGCGGTGCTAGGGGACTAGAATCCGGGGAGCCGTTTTTT
NA,TRBJ2-2,TRBV6-5,NA,CARSYKGGRELFF,TGTGCCAGAAGTTACAAGGGCGGCAGGGAGCTGTTTTTT
NA,TRBJ1-1,TRBV5-1,NA,CASSLEGGYMSTEAFF,TGCGCCAGCAGCCTCGAAGGGGGGTATATGAGCACTGAAGCTTTCTTT
NA,TRBJ1-3,TRBV6-1,NA,CASSETAGSGNNIYF,TGTGCCAGCAGTGAGACAGCCGGCTCTGGAAACAACATATATTTT
NA,TRBJ2-1,TRBV11-2,many,CASSLDVNREQFF,TGTGCCAGCAGCTTAGATGTCAACCGTGAGCAGTTCTTC
NA,TRBJ2-3,TRBV6-5,NA,CASSAGPGSTDTQYF,TGTGCCAGCAGTGCGGGGCCGGGGAGCACAGATACTCAGTATTTT
NA,TRBJ1-1,TRBV5-5,NA,CASSLVAMRTEAFF,TGTGCCAGCAGCTTGGTAGCGATGCGGACTGAAGCTTTCTTT
NA,TRBJ1-1,TRBV5-1,few,CASSFDGGGTEAFF,TGCGCCAGCAGCTTTGATGGAGGGGGTACTGAAGCTTTCTTT
NA,TRBJ1-2,TRBV30,NA,CDWTLGDYGYIF,TGTGACTGGACGCTGGGAGACTATGGCTACATCTTC
TRBD1,TRBJ2-7,TRBV20-1,NA,CSALKVATGGEQCF,TGCAGTGCCCTCAAAGTCGCTACAGGGGGCGAGCAGTGTTTC
NA,TRBJ2-2,TRBV11-1,NA,CASSYTSGTGELLF,TGCGCCAGCAGCTATACTAGTGGCACCGGTGAGCTGTTATTT
NA,TRBJ2-2,TRBV12-3/TRBV12-4,NA,CASSFSVNPGELFF,TGTGCAAGCAGTTTTAGCGTGAACCCCGGGGAGCTGTTTTTT
NA,TRBJ2-1,TRBV13,NA,CASSPGLSDRSSYNEQFF,TGTGCCAGCAGCCCGGGATTATCCGACCGCAGCTCCTATAATGAGCAGTTCTTC
NA,TRBJ2-1,TRBV20-1,NA,CSAREANGSSNEQFF,TGCAGTGCTAGAGAAGCTAACGGGAGTTCCAATGAGCAGTTCTTC
NA,TRBJ2-2,TRBV5-6,few,CAGSLRGTHGELFF,TGTGCCGGCAGCTTGAGGGGAACACACGGGGAGCTGTTTTTT
NA,TRBJ2-2,TRBV5-5,NA,CASSSIAPNTDELFF,TGTGCCAGCAGCTCCATAGCGCCGAACACCGATGAGCTGTTTTTT
NA,TRBJ2-7,TRBV11-1,medium-sized,CASRRDRTIHEQYF,TGTGCCAGCAGGCGGGATAGGACTATCCACGAGCAGTACTTC
TRBD1,TRBJ2-7,TRBV29-1,NA,CNVVGQGVTYEQYF,TGCAACGTTGTAGGTCAGGGGGTTACCTACGAGCAATACTTC
NA,TRBJ2-3,TRBV6-5,NA,CASSPRAGGTDTLYF,TGTGCCAGCAGTCCCAGAGCGGGTGGCACGGATACGCTGTATTTT
NA,TRBJ2-3,TRBV20-1,NA,CSAQPLAPAADTQYF,TGCAGTGCTCAGCCACTAGCCCCGGCGGCAGATACGCAGTACTTT
TRBD2,TRBJ2-2,TRBV20-1,few,CSATLAGGLETGELFF,TGCAGTGCTACCTTAGCGGGAGGGCTCGAGACCGGGGAGCTGTTTTTT
NA,TRBJ2-4,TRBV24-1,few,CATSDSGFGNIQYF,TGTGCCACCAGTGATTCCGGCTTTGGAAACATTCAGTACTTC
NA,TRBJ1-1,TRBV6-5,NA,CAGTGDTEAFF,TGCGCCGGCACGGGGGACACTGAAGCTTTCTTT
NA,TRBJ1-2,TRBV29-1,medium-sized,CSVARGYGYTF,TGCAGCGTTGCCAGGGGCTATGGCTACACCTTC
NA,TRBJ1-2,TRBV6-1,NA,CASKGPGFYDYTF,TGTGCAAGTAAGGGACCAGGCTTCTATGACTACACCTTC
NA,TRBJ1-2,TRBV20-1,few,CSTRDLSENHGYTF,TGCAGTACTAGAGATCTCTCGGAAAACCATGGCTACACCTTC
NA,TRBJ1-2,TRBV6-1,once,CASSEVGRLYGYTF,TGTGCAAGCAGTGAAGTTGGGAGGCTGTACGGCTACACCTTC
NA,TRBJ1-5,TRBV6-8,once,CTSSYRDQPQHF,TGTACAAGCAGTTACAGGGATCAGCCCCAGCATTTT
TRBD1,TRBJ2-2,TRBV20-1,NA,CSGRRGTAKTGELFF,TGCAGTGGTCGAAGAGGGACAGCAAAAACAGGGGAGCTGTTTTTT
NA,TRBJ2-2,TRBV6-2/TRBV6-3,NA,CASNYLWSSGELFF,TGTGCCAGCAATTACTTATGGTCCTCCGGGGAGCTGTTTTTT
NA,TRBJ2-5,TRBV6-1,NA,CASMMQGNREIQYF,TGTGCTAGCATGATGCAGGGGAATAGAGAGATCCAGTACTTC
NA,TRBJ1-5,TRBV12-3/TRBV12-4,NA,CASSHMGGNQPQHF,TGTGCCAGCAGTCACATGGGGGGCAATCAGCCCCAACATTTT
NA,TRBJ2-1,TRBV6-2/TRBV6-3,NA,CANSYPQLVGVRNEQFF,TGTGCCAACAGCTACCCCCAACTAGTGGGAGTCAGGAATGAGCAGTTCTTC
TRBD2,TRBJ2-1,TRBV12-3/TRBV12-4,once,CASTSGGSGSYNEHFF,TGTGCCAGCACCTCCGGCGGGAGTGGCTCCTACAATGAGCACTTCTTC
NA,TRBJ1-1,TRBV20-1,medium-sized,CSARNPGAGTEAFF,TGCAGTGCTAGAAATCCGGGGGCAGGAACTGAAGCTTTCTTT
NA,TRBJ2-7,TRBV6-5,few,CASSYGAGRFYEQYF,TGTGCCAGCAGTTACGGGGCGGGACGGTTTTACGAGCAGTACTTC
NA,TRBJ2-5,TRBV29-1,few,CIVADRYQETHYF,TGCATCGTAGCGGATAGATACCAAGAGACCCATTACTTC
NA,TRBJ2-7,TRBV6-1,NA,CAGSGDSLVNEQYF,TGTGCCGGCAGTGGAGACAGTCTTGTCAACGAGCAGTACTTC